Presented here are 30 T cell receptor beta chains from one specimen sequenced in a study of PD-1 blockade in classical Hodgkin lymphoma. Assay: immunoSEQ multiplex PCR; the TCRdb copy retains only in-frame clones and omits some. The data hold about 150,000 clones, with around 73% observed a single time. Each patient experienced a relapse that followed autologous stem cell transplantation, and brentuximab vedotin exposure varied. The specimen comprised peripheral blood mononuclear cells (PBMCs), sampled before the second cycle of nivolumab. These receptor sequences come from a human donor with classical Hodgkin lymphoma.

The chain couples TRBV6-5 to TRBJ2-5; possible D gene TRBD1, 5 bases. CDR1 and CDR2 from the germline V gene are MNHEY and SVGAGI. V was shortened by 4 bases and J by 4 bases, with 13 bases between the two germline ends. There are 14 residues in the CDR3. The CDR3 loop reads CASSSQGSVETQYF. The CDR3 coding sequence is TGTGCCAGCAGTTCTCAGGGTTCAGTAGAGACCCAGTACTTC.

V gene TRBV18 combines with J gene TRBJ2-2, with D possibly being TRBD1 (6 bases). Trimming took 3 bases from V and 3 from J, leaving 11 bases between them. This CDR3 is built from 15 residues. Germline V gives CDR1 KGHSH, CDR2 LQKENI. This CDR3 is CASSPRQDYTGELFF. The DNA for the CDR3 is TGTGCCAGCTCACCTAGACAGGATTACACCGGGGAGCTGTTTTTT.

The chain has TRBV7-2 and TRBJ2-3; TRBD1 is a possible D gene (6 bases). The CDR3 runs to 16 residues. CDR1 is SGHTA and CDR2 is FQGNSA in the germline V gene. Trimming removed 4 bases at V and 0 bases at J, with 14 bases between. CDR3 nucleotide sequence: TGTGCCAGCAGCTCACAGGGAACCACCAGCACAGATACGCAGTATTTT. This encodes CASSSQGTTSTDTQYF.

CDR3 in DNA: TGTGCCAGTAGTATCGAGGCACTACTCAATCAGCCCCAGCATTTT. It specifies CASSIEALLNQPQHF. V is TRBV19 and J is TRBJ1-5, with no clear D. The V gene lost 3 bases and the J gene lost 3 bases, with 12 bases spanning the gap. From germline, CDR1 is LNHDA and CDR2 SQIVND (reference sequence). The CDR3 is 15 residues long. Full variable domain (remainder filled in from reference TRBV19 and TRBJ1-5): DGGITQSPKYLFRKEGQNVTLSCEQNLNHDAMYWYRQDPGQGLRLIYYSQIVNDFQKGDIAEGYSVSREKKESFPLTVTSAQKNPTAFYLCASSIEALLNQPQHFGDGTRLSIL.

As to this clone: The identical CDR3 is also encoded by other nucleotide sequences in the sample. The chain recombines TRBV18 with TRBJ2-7, with a tentative D call TRBD1 (6 bases). The V gene's germline CDR1 is KGHSH and CDR2 LQKENI. The germline V and J ends were trimmed by 0 bases and 3 bases, with 9 bases remaining between them. This CDR3 has 14 residues. The CDR3 protein is CASSPPAGDYEQYF. CDR3 bases: TGTGCCAGCTCACCACCGGCAGGGGACTACGAGCAGTACTTC.

V usage is TRBV7-9 and J usage is TRBJ1-4; TRBD1 might be the D (6 bases). The CDR3 extends over 14 amino acids. V was cut by 4 bases and J by 7 bases, with 13 bases left in between. Germline V gene data show CDR1 as SEHNR and CDR2 as FQNEAQ (reference sequence). The CDR3 region has the DNA TGTGCCAGCAGCTCGAACAGGGATAGTGAAAAACTGTTTTTT. Translation gives CASSSNRDSEKLFF.

This clone was seen once. This rearrangement joins TRBV7-2 to TRBJ2-7, with 12 bases fitting TRBD1. Trimming took 5 bases from V and 2 from J; bases not matched to a gene: 4. Germline V lookup: CDR1 SGHTA, CDR2 FQGNSA. This CDR3 is built from 15 residues. The CDR3 sequence: CASSRDRGLTYEQYF. DNA of the CDR3: TGTGCCAGCAGCCGGGACAGGGGGCTAACCTACGAGCAGTACTTC.

The genes are TRBV7-9 and TRBJ2-4; D remains ambiguous. The germline CDR1 and CDR2 sequences are SEHNR and FQNEAQ (reference sequence). CDR3 length: 12 amino acids. The V and J ends lost 0 bases and 6 bases respectively, with 3 bases between them. In DNA form, the CDR3 reads TGTGCCAGCAGCTTAGCGGGAAACATTCAGTACTTC. Translated, it gives CASSLAGNIQYF. Looking up the rest from reference TRBV7-9 and TRBJ2-4 gives the full variable domain: DTGVSQNPRHKITKRGQNVTFRCDPISEHNRLYWYRQTLGQGPEFLTYFQNEAQLEKSRLLSDRFSAERPKGSFSTLEIQRTEQGDSAMYLCASSLAGNIQYFGAGTRLSVL.

This clone was counted only a few times. The chain has TRBV7-9 and TRBJ2-3; D not resolved. CDR3 length: 14 amino acids. Trimming left V 0 bases short and J 2 bases short, with 6 bases between. The germline gives CDR1 SEHNR, CDR2 FQNEAQ (reference sequence). The CDR3 nucleotides are TGTGCCAGCAGCTTAGCGGGTTTCACAGATACGCAGTATTTT. Translation gives CASSLAGFTDTQYF. The entire variable domain, with the rest obtained from reference TRBV7-9 and TRBJ2-3, is as follows: DTGVSQNPRHKITKRGQNVTFRCDPISEHNRLYWYRQTLGQGPEFLTYFQNEAQLEKSRLLSDRFSAERPKGSFSTLEIQRTEQGDSAMYLCASSLAGFTDTQYFGPGTRLTVL.

The chain joins TRBV7-9 to TRBJ1-1, with a possible D match to TRBD1 (5 bases). The CDR3 runs to 11 residues. V lost 11 bases and J lost 6, with 13 bases in between. The germline CDR1 and CDR2 sequences are SEHNR and FQNEAQ (reference sequence). This chain's CDR3 is CAPSRGAEAFF. The CDR3 DNA is TGTGCCCCGAGCCGGGGCGCTGAAGCTTTCTTT.

The rearrangement joins TRBV12-5 to TRBJ1-5; the match to TRBD1 covers 9 bases. The germline V gene encodes CDR1 LGHNT and CDR2 FRNRAP. The J segment lost 1 base and the V segment lost 6 bases, leaving 7 bases of the junction unmatched. The CDR3 loop spans 16 amino acids. Written as DNA, the CDR3 is TGTGCTAGTGGGACCCCGGGACAGGGAAGCAATCAGCCCCAGCATTTT. Translated, it gives CASGTPGQGSNQPQHF.

The chain joins TRBV6-6 to TRBJ2-7; TRBD2 aligns across 10 bases. The germline V gene encodes CDR1 MNHNY and CDR2 SVGAGI (reference sequence). V shed 2 bases and J 4 bases; nucleotides not matched to a gene: 8. The CDR3 totals 16 residues. The CDR3 is CASSYLGGSGRYEQYF. CDR3 in DNA: TGTGCCAGCAGTTACCTAGGGGGTAGCGGGAGGTACGAGCAGTACTTC.

There are many counts of this clone. This chain connects TRBV30 to TRBJ2-4; 8 bases match TRBD1. Trimming at V came to 5 bases and at J to 1 base, leaving 13 bases not matched to a gene. The CDR3 is 17 residues long. CDR1 GTSNPN and CDR2 SVGIG come from the germline V gene (reference sequence). This CDR3 reads CAWEGTGLLGAKNIQYF. The CDR3 DNA reads TGTGCCTGGGAGGGGACAGGACTCCTTGGGGCCAAAAACATTCAGTACTTC.

The gene calls are TRBV6-5 and TRBJ2-7, with D possibly matching TRBD2 (5 bases). The length of the CDR3 is 12 residues. V dropped 5 bases and J dropped 7 bases, with 12 bases sitting between them. Germline loops: CDR1 MNHEY, CDR2 SVGAGI. CDR3 loop: CASSSRTGEQYF. The CDR3 DNA reads TGTGCCAGCAGTAGCAGGACGGGGGAGCAGTACTTC.

The chain carries TRBV7-2 and TRBJ2-7; 8 positions agree with TRBD2. V was pared by 3 bases and J by 0 bases, with 7 bases of the junction left unmatched. The V gene's germline CDR1 is SGHTA and CDR2 FQGNSA. This CDR3 comprises 16 residues. For the CDR3, the DNA is TGTGCCAGCAGCTTCTTAAGCGGGAGCCCCTCCTACGAGCAGTACTTC. This translates into CASSFLSGSPSYEQYF.

The J gene is TRBJ1-2, the V gene TRBV11-2; no clear D. From germline, CDR1 is SGHAT and CDR2 FQNNGV. The germline V and J ends were trimmed by 1 base and 3 bases, with 9 bases remaining between them. This CDR3 spans 14 amino acids. Here the CDR3 reads CASSLGGNYYGYTF. Written as DNA, the CDR3 is TGTGCCAGCAGCTTAGGAGGCAACTACTATGGCTACACCTTC.

The chain uses TRBV5-3 and TRBJ2-4; D could derive from TRBD1 or TRBD2 (5 bases each). TRBV5-3 is identified as an open reading frame with a role that is uncertain. The ends were cut back, 8 bases at V and 7 bases at J, with 19 bases in the middle. There are 14 residues in the CDR3. The CDR3 DNA sequence: TGTGCCAGCAGGGATGAGGGGAACACGAACATTCAGTACTTC. Residues: CASRDEGNTNIQYF.

This rearrangement joins TRBV4-1 to TRBJ2-3; D is unresolved. CDR3 length equals 14 residues. V lost 0 bases and J lost 3, with 7 bases in between. Germline lookup yields CDR1 MGHRA and CDR2 YSYEKL. CDR3 DNA: TGCGCCAGCAGCCAAGATGAGGTGACAGATACGCAGTATTTT. It encodes CASSQDEVTDTQYF.

The V and J genes are TRBV10-3 and TRBJ1-3; D is unresolved. V was cut by 11 bases and J by 0 bases, with 11 bases left in between. CDR3 length equals 13 residues. Germline assignment: CDR1 ENHRY and CDR2 SYGVKD. In DNA, the CDR3 is TGTGCCGTACAGCAAAACTCTGGAAACACCATATATTTT. Translating gives CAVQQNSGNTIYF.

Comment on this clone: A much larger clonotype is one base distant, so this may be a read error. This CDR3 fails to terminate in the conserved phenylalanine or tryptophan, so it likely reflects a read error. The chain joins TRBV6-5 to TRBJ1-2; no firm D call. The CDR3 sequence is 13 residues long. V lost 5 bases to trimming and J lost 7 bases, with 14 bases between them. Germline CDR1 reads MNHEY; CDR2 reads SVGAGI. This CDR3 is CASSRLLGSGYTL. DNA for the CDR3: TGTGCCAGCAGTCGGCTTCTGGGCTCTGGCTACACCCTC.

The J gene is TRBJ2-3, the V gene TRBV7-3; D is uncertain. In germline, CDR1 is SGHTA, CDR2 FQGTGA. V shed 7 bases and J shed 0 bases, with 20 bases lying between them. This CDR3 has 17 amino acids. The CDR3 protein is CASKRGLAAISTDTQYF. CDR3 coding DNA: TGTGCCAGCAAACGAGGTCTGGCGGCCATTAGCACAGATACGCAGTATTTT.

The V and J genes are TRBV27 and TRBJ2-1; D gene unclear. Between the trimmed V and J ends, which lost 0 bases and 4 bases, there was a span of 13 bases. The CDR3 has 16 residues. Per the germline V gene, CDR1 is MNHEY and CDR2 is SMNVEV (reference sequence). CDR3 in amino acids: CASSLSLYYSYNEQFF. CDR3 coding DNA: TGTGCCAGCAGTTTATCCCTCTACTATTCATACAATGAGCAGTTCTTC.

The chain joins TRBV2 to TRBJ1-3; D perhaps matches TRBD1 (5 bases). V was cut by 3 bases and J by 4 bases, with 13 bases left in between. Germline CDR1 and CDR2: SNHLY and FYNNEI. This CDR3 is 15 amino acids long. The CDR3 protein is CASSEWGTGGNTIYF. The CDR3 bases are TGTGCCAGCAGTGAGTGGGGGACGGGCGGAAACACCATATATTTT.

The chain uses TRBV5-1 and TRBJ2-4, with D possibly being TRBD1 (5 bases). V shed 4 bases and J shed 6 bases, with 14 bases lying between them. The germline gives CDR1 SGHRS, CDR2 YFSETQ. The CDR3 covers 14 residues. CDR3 coding DNA: TGCGCCAGCAGCCTGACACAGGATCCAAACATTCAGTACTTC. It yields the protein CASSLTQDPNIQYF.

This clone appeared a few times. The CDR3 coding sequence is TGTGCCATCCTCCGGGACAGAGAAGCTTTCTTT. It specifies CAILRDREAFF. The chain joins TRBV6-6 to TRBJ1-1; 7 positions agree with TRBD1. The germline gives CDR1 MNHNY, CDR2 SVGAGI (reference sequence). The CDR3 extends over 11 amino acids. V lost 10 bases, J lost 8 bases, and 7 bases stayed unmatched.

The CDR3 spells CASSPQRGSYEQYF. The CDR3 DNA follows: TGTGCCAGCAGCCCCCAGCGGGGGTCCTACGAGCAGTACTTC. This sequence joins TRBV7-9 and TRBJ2-7; 8 bases match TRBD2. V shed 5 bases, J shed 1 base, and the junction held 4 bases outside the gene matches. This CDR3 contains 14 residues. CDR1 and CDR2 (germline): SEHNR, FQNEAQ (reference sequence).

The chain employs TRBV13 and TRBJ2-1; 10 nucleotides match TRBD2. Germline assignment: CDR1 PRHDT and CDR2 FYEKMQ (reference sequence). The CDR3 has 16 residues. V lost 4 bases to trimming and J lost 7 bases; unmatched junction nucleotides: 10. The CDR3 DNA follows: TGTGCCAGCAGCTCCCGCCTAGCGGGAGACGTGAATGAGCAGTTCTTC. The encoded protein is CASSSRLAGDVNEQFF.

This clone was recorded a few times. This chain connects TRBV7-2 to TRBJ2-7; D may be TRBD1 (5 bases). The V gene lost 1 base and the J gene lost 3 bases, with 13 bases spanning the gap. The CDR3 covers 15 residues. Germline CDR1 reads SGHTA; CDR2 reads FQGNSA. In DNA, the CDR3 is TGTGCCAGCAGCTTAGTGGTGCAGGGTTTCTACGAGCAGTACTTC. Amino acid sequence: CASSLVVQGFYEQYF. The variable domain in full, completed from reference TRBV7-2 and TRBJ2-7, reads GAGVSQSPSNKVTEKGKDVELRCDPISGHTALYWYRQSLGQGLEFLIYFQGNSAPDKSGLPSDRFSAERTGGSVSTLTIQRTQQEDSAVYLCASSLVVQGFYEQYFGPGTRLTVT.

This clone was recorded a few times. The genes are TRBV6-5 and TRBJ2-5; D ambiguous. CDR3 length: 11 amino acids. V dropped 4 bases and J dropped 2 bases, with 2 bases sitting between them. CDR1 and CDR2 (germline): MNHEY, SVGAGI. DNA for the CDR3: TGTGCCAGCAGTTCACAAGAGACCCAGTACTTC. This codes for CASSSQETQYF.

This clone was counted a single time. V usage is TRBV9 and J usage is TRBJ1-4, with 8 bases aligning to TRBD1. Germline V gene data show CDR1 as SGDLS and CDR2 as YYNGEE. The CDR3 totals 14 residues. The junction had 2 bases not matched to a gene; V was cut back by 4 bases and J by 3 bases. The CDR3 nucleotides are TGTGCCAGCAGCCCGGGACAGGCTAATGAAAAACTGTTTTTT. Protein: CASSPGQANEKLFF. The full variable domain, rest sourced from reference TRBV9 and TRBJ1-4, is DSGVTQTPKHLITATGQRVTLRCSPRSGDLSVYWYQQSLDQGLQFLIQYYNGEERAKGNILERFSAQQFPDLHSELNLSSLELGDSALYFCASSPGQANEKLFFGSGTQLSVL.